This T cell receptor beta chain was observed in a study of graft-versus-host responses after intestinal transplantation. On the study more broadly: All recipients were transplanted with multivisceral, liver-intestinal, or isolated intestinal grafts. Study-level results: Across patients carrying graft-donor T cell macrochimerism, allografts held high graft-versus-host to host-versus-graft clonal ratios.

This clone is judged medium-sized. Germline loops: CDR1 SNHLY, CDR2 FYNNEI. The V end lost 4 bases, the J end lost 7 bases, and 8 bases lay between the germline ends. This CDR3 is 13 amino acids long. Irradiated, violet-dye-labeled stimulators (roughly 200,000) were plated alongside roughly 200,000 CFSE-labeled responders. Cell sorting after the reaction yielded proliferating CFSE-low CD3+CD4+ and CD3+CD8+ responders. Sequenced by immunoSEQ multiplex PCR; TCRdb stores in-frame clones only, minus some. The table includes roughly 9,000 clones, 31% detected once. V usage is TRBV2 and J usage is TRBJ1-6; D unclear. The clonotype comes from a human patient who received an intestinal transplant. Here the sequenced sample was alloreactive CD4+ T cells from a mixed lymphocyte reaction culture, taken before intestinal transplant. Stated subset: CFSE-low proliferating T cells sorted from roughly six-day pre-transplant mixed lymphocyte reaction (GvH or HvG direction). The chain's CDR3 is CASSGGGNSPLHF. The DNA of the CDR3 is TGTGCCAGCAGTGGAGGAGGGAATTCACCCCTCCACTTT.